What follows describes a single TCR beta chain. The data derive from a study of cytomegalovirus exposure and HLA in healthy donors. Trimming cost V 4 bases and J 7 bases; bases outside gene matches: 13. CDR3 length: 16 residues. Germline V gene sequence: CDR1 MNHEY, CDR2 SVGAGI. Both 60 Vbeta primers and 13 Jbeta primers went into the PCR. Some clones are missing from TCRdb's copy, which holds only in-frame ones; the method was immunoSEQ multiplex PCR. The table lists fewer than 250,000 clones, approximately 78% of them singletons. Specimen: PBMCs. This receptor was obtained from a man aged 25-45 years in good health and CMV-seronegative. The chain is built from TRBV6-5 and TRBJ1-2; TRBD1 agrees at 9 bases. The CDR3 coding sequence is TGTGCCAGCAGTTCCGTCGACAGGGGGAGGCCAGGTGGCTACACCTTC. The encoded protein is CASSSVDRGRPGGYTF.